This T cell receptor beta chain was sequenced in a study of blood T cell repertoires in COVID-19. The CDR3 has 17 amino acids. The germline gives CDR1 SGDLS, CDR2 YYNGEE. The V end was cut by 1 base, the J end by 0 bases, with 11 bases between. The assay was immunoSEQ multiplex PCR, and TCRdb's table has in-frame clones only and misses some. This table has almost 400,000 clones, around 87% appearing once. This TCR was sampled from a woman aged 55-70 years with COVID-19, enrolled during active disease. Sequenced sample: peripheral blood. The chain uses TRBV9 and TRBJ1-6, with D possibly being TRBD1 (5 bases). In DNA form, the CDR3 reads TGTGCCAGCAGCGTAAATAGAGACAGCTCCTATAATTCACCCCTCCACTTT. This codes for CASSVNRDSSYNSPLHF.